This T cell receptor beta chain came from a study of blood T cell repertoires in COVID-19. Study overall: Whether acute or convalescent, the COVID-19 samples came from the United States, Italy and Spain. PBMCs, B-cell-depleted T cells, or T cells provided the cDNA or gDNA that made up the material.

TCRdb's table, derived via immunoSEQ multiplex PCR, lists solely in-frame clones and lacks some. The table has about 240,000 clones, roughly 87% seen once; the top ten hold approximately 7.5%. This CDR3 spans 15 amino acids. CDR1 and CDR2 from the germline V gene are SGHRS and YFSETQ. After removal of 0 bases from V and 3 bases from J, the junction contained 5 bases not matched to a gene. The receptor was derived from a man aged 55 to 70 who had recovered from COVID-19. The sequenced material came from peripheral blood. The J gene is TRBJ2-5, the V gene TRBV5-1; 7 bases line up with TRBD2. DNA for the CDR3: TGCGCCAGCAGCTTGGGATCGGGGAGGGAAGAGACCCAGTACTTC. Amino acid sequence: CASSLGSGREETQYF.